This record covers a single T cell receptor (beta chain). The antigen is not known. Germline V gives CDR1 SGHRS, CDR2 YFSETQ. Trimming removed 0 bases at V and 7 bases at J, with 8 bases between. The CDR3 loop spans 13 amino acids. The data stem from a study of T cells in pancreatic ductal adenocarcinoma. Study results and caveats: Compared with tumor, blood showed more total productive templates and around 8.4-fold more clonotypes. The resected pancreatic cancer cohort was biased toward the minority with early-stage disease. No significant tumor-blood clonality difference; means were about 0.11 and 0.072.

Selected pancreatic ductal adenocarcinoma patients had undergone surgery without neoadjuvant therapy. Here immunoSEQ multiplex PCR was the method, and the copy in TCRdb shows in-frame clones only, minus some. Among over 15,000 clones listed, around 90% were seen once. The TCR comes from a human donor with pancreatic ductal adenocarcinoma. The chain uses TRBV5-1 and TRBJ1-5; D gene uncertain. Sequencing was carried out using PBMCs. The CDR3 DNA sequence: TGCGCCAGCAGCTTGGCCGCGGAACAGCCCCAGCATTTT. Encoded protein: CASSLAAEQPQHF.